This entry lists 30 T cell receptor beta chains sequenced from one sample in a study of blood T cell repertoires in COVID-19. TCRdb's copy holds only in-frame clones and misses some; the assay was immunoSEQ multiplex PCR. This table holds fewer than 45,000 clones, around four fifths found once. The source material was peripheral blood. Receptors originate from a man between 60 and 70 years old with COVID-19, enrolled during active disease.

CDR3 loop: CASSLNGQGRQFF. DNA for the CDR3: TGTGCCAGCAGCTTGAATGGACAGGGTCGCCAGTTCTTC. The rearrangement joins TRBV7-2 to TRBJ2-1, with 8 bases identical to TRBD1. CDR1 and CDR2 (germline): SGHTA, FQGNSA. The V gene end was trimmed by 3 bases and the J gene end by 13 bases; junction bases not matched to a gene: 8. The length of the CDR3 is 13 residues.

The chain recombines TRBV5-1 with TRBJ1-2; D call uncertain. CDR1 SGHRS and CDR2 YFSETQ come from the germline V gene. Trimming pared 0 bases from V and 2 bases from J, leaving 11 bases between. The CDR3 extends over 15 amino acids. DNA of the CDR3: TGCGCCAGCAGCTTGGGAAGTTTCTACAACTATGGCTACACCTTC. Its protein product is CASSLGSFYNYGYTF.

The chain's CDR3 is CASSRDRSGINNGYTF. The CDR3 nucleotides are TGTGCCAGCAGCCGAGACCGGTCCGGGATCAATAATGGCTACACCTTC. The rearrangement joins TRBV6-2 or TRBV6-3 to TRBJ1-2; D remains ambiguous. Germline V gives CDR1 MNHEY, CDR2 SVGEGT. The CDR3 runs 16 residues. V was cut by 6 bases and J by 6 bases, with 23 bases left in between.

The CDR3 loop reads CASSDSYRVGNEQFF. The CDR3 DNA follows: TGTGCCAGCAGTGACTCGTACAGGGTGGGCAATGAGCAGTTCTTC. The chain employs TRBV6-4 and TRBJ2-1, with D perhaps TRBD1 (6 bases). V shed 0 bases and J shed 6 bases, with 12 bases lying between them. The length of the CDR3 is 15 residues. Germline V gives CDR1 MRHNA, CDR2 SNTAGT.

This clone was detected a few times. This sequence joins TRBV5-4 and TRBJ1-2; unclear D gene. The V end was cut by 0 bases, the J end by 7 bases, with 10 bases between. The germline gives CDR1 SGHNT, CDR2 YYREEE (reference sequence). This CDR3 contains 13 residues. The CDR3 sequence is CASSLAGGGGYTF. The CDR3 DNA is TGTGCCAGCAGCTTGGCCGGAGGAGGTGGCTACACCTTC.

Here the CDR3 DNA reads TGTGCCAGCAGTACCACCGGGACAGGGGCCCCCTACGAGCAGTACTTC. Its protein is CASSTTGTGAPYEQYF. The chain links TRBV28 to TRBJ2-7, with 10 bases fitting TRBD1. This CDR3 contains 16 residues. V lost 5 bases and J lost 2; bases outside the gene matches: 9. CDR1 and CDR2 (germline): MDHEN, SYDVKM.

The V call is TRBV28, the J call TRBJ1-2, with 9 bases identical to TRBD1. The CDR3 length is 14 residues. From germline, CDR1 is MDHEN and CDR2 SYDVKM. Trimming removed 2 bases from V and 8 bases from J; junction bases left unmatched: 6. CDR3 coding DNA: TGTGCCAGCAGTTTAACCCGACAGGGGGGCGGCTACACCTTC. This encodes CASSLTRQGGGYTF.

The chain employs TRBV19 and TRBJ1-1; 7 bases are a match to TRBD1. The V segment lost 6 bases and the J segment 3 bases; nucleotides outside the gene matches: 4. Germline values: CDR1 LNHDA, CDR2 SQIVND (reference sequence). CDR3 size: 13 residues. Here the CDR3 DNA reads TGTGCCAGTAGCCCGCAGGGGGACACTGAAGCTTTCTTT. Translating gives CASSPQGDTEAFF.

V usage is TRBV15 and J usage is TRBJ2-4; 10 positions match TRBD2. J was trimmed by 0 bases and V by 5 bases; bases with no gene match: 16. Germline CDR1 reads LNHNV; CDR2 reads YYDKDF (reference sequence). The CDR3 has 20 amino acids. In nucleotides, the CDR3 is TGTGCCACCAGCGATGCGGGTAGCGGGAGGCGTCCCTTAGCCAAAAACATTCAGTACTTC. Translation: CATSDAGSGRRPLAKNIQYF.

In this sample, this clone turned up a few times. The chain joins TRBV21-1 to TRBJ2-5; the D segment call TRBD2 is taken from the table without a DNA check. TRBV21-1 is given as a pseudogene. This CDR3 has 16 residues. The chain's CDR3 is CASSTPGLAGGKTQYF. Here the CDR3 DNA reads TGTGCCAGCAGCACCCCGGGACTAGCGGGAGGTAAGACCCAGTACTTC.

The table lists this clone with a count of one. The chain couples TRBV18 to TRBJ1-6; 11 bases agree with TRBD1. This CDR3 region has 15 residues. V lost 6 bases, J lost 7 bases, and 5 bases stayed unmatched. The germline gives CDR1 KGHSH, CDR2 LQKENI. DNA for the CDR3: TGTGCCAGCTCTCGCGGACAGGGGGCGAATTCACCCCTCCACTTT. This sequence encodes CASSRGQGANSPLHF.

Details on this clone: One junction end does not reproduce the germline sequence, and a read error may be involved. The J gene is TRBJ2-2, the V gene TRBV28; 9 nucleotides agree with TRBD1. CDR1 is MDHEN and CDR2 is SYDVKM in the germline V gene. The length of the CDR3 is 15 residues. CDR3 sequence: CASSLPGQGSRGAVF. DNA of the CDR3: TGTGCCAGCAGTTTACCGGGACAGGGTTCGCGGGGAGCTGTTTTT.

V gene TRBV19 combines with J gene TRBJ2-1, with 9 bases aligning to TRBD2. In germline, CDR1 is LNHDA, CDR2 SQIVND (reference sequence). The CDR3 totals 14 residues. Unmatched junction bases numbered 4, after V lost 8 bases and J lost 2 bases. The DNA for the CDR3 is TGTGCCAGTGAGGGACTAGCCACCTACAATGAGCAGTTCTTC. It encodes CASEGLATYNEQFF.

This clone was counted once. The chain employs TRBV23-1 and TRBJ1-5, with 9 positions matching TRBD1. TRBV23-1 is an ORF, and what it does is uncertain. V dropped 6 bases and J dropped 2; count of bases not matched to a gene: 14. There are 18 residues in the CDR3. The CDR3 region is CASRHILQGARGNQPQHF. The CDR3 nucleotides are TGCGCCAGCAGACACATCCTACAGGGGGCGCGGGGCAATCAGCCCCAGCATTTT.

V usage is TRBV30 and J usage is TRBJ1-4; TRBD1 might be the D (5 bases). The CDR3 contains 15 residues. V was cut by 0 bases and J by 7 bases, with 15 bases left in between. CDR1 and CDR2 from the germline V gene are GTSNPN and SVGIG (reference sequence). The CDR3 region has the DNA TGTGCCTGGAGTGTCAGCCAGGGTTCTGGTGAAAAACTGTTTTTT. Its translation is CAWSVSQGSGEKLFF.

The chain has TRBV28 and TRBJ2-4, with 7 positions matching TRBD2. This CDR3 is built from 16 residues. In germline, CDR1 is MDHEN, CDR2 SYDVKM. V shed 2 bases, J shed 0 bases, and the junction held 4 bases outside the gene matches. The CDR3 DNA sequence: TGTGCCAGCAGTTTAGTCGGGAGGCTAGCCAAAAACATTCAGTACTTC. Translated, it gives CASSLVGRLAKNIQYF. The full variable domain, completed using reference TRBV28 and TRBJ2-4, is DVKVTQSSRYLVKRTGEKVFLECVQDMDHENMFWYRQDPGLGLRLIYFSYDVKMKEKGDIPEGYSVSREKKERFSLILESASTNQTSMYLCASSLVGRLAKNIQYFGAGTRLSVL.

The CDR3 sequence: CASSYRFQRNYGYTF. The CDR3 nucleotides are TGTGCCAGCAGTTACAGGTTTCAGAGGAACTATGGCTACACCTTC. The V call is TRBV6-2 or TRBV6-3, the J call TRBJ1-2, with no clear D. Trimming pared 2 bases from V and 2 bases from J, leaving 12 bases between. This CDR3 contains 15 residues. Germline V gene lookup returns CDR1 MNHEY and CDR2 SVGEGT.

The chain has TRBV19 and TRBJ1-2; D might be TRBD1 (6 bases). Germline V gene data show CDR1 as LNHDA and CDR2 as SQIVND (reference sequence). The CDR3 extends over 13 amino acids. V was trimmed by 6 bases and J by 7 bases, leaving 15 bases between them. CDR3 sequence (DNA): TGTGCCAGTAGATATGCGGGGGCGAGTGGCTACACCTTC. It yields the protein CASRYAGASGYTF.

The chain has TRBV2 and TRBJ1-4, with D uncertain. This CDR3 comprises 13 residues. CDR1 and CDR2 from the germline V gene are SNHLY and FYNNEI. V shed 4 bases and J shed 7 bases, with 10 bases lying between them. CDR3 region: CASSAGNSEKLFF. CDR3 in DNA: TGTGCCAGCAGTGCCGGGAATAGTGAAAAACTGTTTTTT.

The J gene is TRBJ1-2, the V gene TRBV7-8; no definite D call. Germline assignment: CDR1 SGHVS and CDR2 FQNEAQ. This CDR3 has 16 residues. The V and J ends lost 1 base and 0 bases respectively, with 12 bases between them. CDR3 residues: CASSLGFSGSNYGYTF. The CDR3 DNA is TGTGCCAGCAGCTTAGGTTTCAGCGGTTCTAACTATGGCTACACCTTC.

This sequence joins TRBV2 and TRBJ2-7, with 9 bases lining up with TRBD1. This CDR3 is built from 15 residues. V shed 6 bases, J shed 3 bases, and the junction held 9 bases outside the gene matches. CDR1 is SNHLY and CDR2 is FYNNEI in the germline V gene. The CDR3 protein is CASSLDRGSIYEQYF. In nucleotides, the CDR3 is TGTGCCAGCAGCCTGGACAGGGGTTCGATCTACGAGCAGTACTTC.

The chain couples TRBV7-6 to TRBJ2-7, with TRBD1 as a possible D gene (6 bases). Germline V gene sequence: CDR1 SGHVS, CDR2 FNYEAQ. The CDR3 has 15 amino acids. V was pared by 5 bases and J by 1 base, with 15 bases between. The CDR3 sequence is CASSPNDRRSYEQYF. CDR3 in DNA: TGTGCCAGCAGCCCCAACGACAGGAGGTCCTACGAGCAGTACTTC.

The chain has TRBV7-2 and TRBJ2-7; maybe TRBD1 (5 bases). V lost 2 bases and J 10 bases, leaving 18 bases between the germline ends. The CDR3 runs 14 residues. CDR1 SGHTA and CDR2 FQGNSA come from the germline V gene. The CDR3 nucleotides read TGTGCCAGCAGCTTAATGGGGTCTGCAAGGGGACAGTACTTC. Residues: CASSLMGSARGQYF.

The J gene is TRBJ2-3, the V gene TRBV11-2, with D possibly being TRBD1 (6 bases). Trimming shortened V by 5 bases and J by 8 bases, and 14 bases separated the two germline ends. Looked up from germline, CDR1 is SGHAT and CDR2 is FQNNGV. The CDR3 length is 13 residues. This CDR3 reads CASSPTGSATQYF. In nucleotides, the CDR3 is TGTGCCAGCAGCCCGACAGGCTCGGCTACGCAGTATTTT.

This clone was seen a single time. V and J are TRBV27 and TRBJ2-7; 13 nucleotides line up with TRBD2. This CDR3 region has 17 residues. CDR1 is MNHEY and CDR2 is SMNVEV in the germline V gene (reference sequence). V lost 5 bases to trimming and J lost 7 bases; unmatched junction nucleotides: 14. The CDR3 DNA reads as TGTGCCAGCAGTCCTTCGACCGGGACTAGCGGGATGGGGGAGCAGTACTTC. Its translation: CASSPSTGTSGMGEQYF.

The chain couples TRBV19 to TRBJ2-3; D is possibly TRBD2 (6 bases). V gave up 5 bases and J gave up 3 bases, with 15 bases separating them. The CDR3 totals 15 residues. Germline values: CDR1 LNHDA, CDR2 SQIVND (reference sequence). DNA of the CDR3: TGTGCCAGTAGTCCTCAATTGGGGAGGACAGATACGCAGTATTTT. Its translation: CASSPQLGRTDTQYF.

The CDR3: CASSQVTGGPHNEQFF. The CDR3 bases are TGTGCCAGCAGCCAAGTGACGGGAGGGCCCCACAATGAGCAGTTCTTC. The chain has TRBV3-1 (or the pseudogene TRBV3-2) and TRBJ2-1, with 8 positions matching TRBD2. The CDR3 is made up of 16 amino acids. Unmatched junction bases numbered 7, after V lost 1 base and J lost 5 bases. Germline CDR1 and CDR2: LGHDT and YNNKEL (reference sequence).

This clone was observed a few times. The rearrangement uses TRBV9 and TRBJ2-7; D is possibly TRBD1 (6 bases). The CDR3 is made up of 15 amino acids. Looked up from germline, CDR1 is SGDLS and CDR2 is YYNGEE. The V and J ends lost 4 bases and 5 bases respectively, with 19 bases between them. The CDR3 loop reads CASSPRGTSRHEQYF. CDR3 sequence (DNA): TGTGCCAGCAGCCCGAGGGGGACATCCCGCCACGAGCAGTACTTC. The variable domain in full, completed from reference TRBV9 and TRBJ2-7, reads DSGVTQTPKHLITATGQRVTLRCSPRSGDLSVYWYQQSLDQGLQFLIQYYNGEERAKGNILERFSAQQFPDLHSELNLSSLELGDSALYFCASSPRGTSRHEQYFGPGTRLTVT.

The chain employs TRBV3-1 (or the pseudogene TRBV3-2) and TRBJ1-2; maybe TRBD1 (5 bases). This CDR3 is 15 amino acids long. Trimming removed 1 base at V and 8 bases at J, with 17 bases between. Germline V lookup: CDR1 LGHDT, CDR2 YNNKEL (reference sequence). The CDR3 DNA sequence: TGTGCCAGCAGCCAAGTACGGCGGGGGAGAGGAGGCTACACCTTC. It yields the protein CASSQVRRGRGGYTF.

The chain uses TRBV28 and TRBJ2-6, with D tentatively TRBD2 (5 bases). Germline V gene sequence: CDR1 MDHEN, CDR2 SYDVKM. This CDR3 comprises 16 residues. V was trimmed by 3 bases and J by 2 bases, leaving 11 bases between them. Here the CDR3 DNA reads TGTGCCAGCAGTTTGGACTCTAACCCTGGGGCCAACGTCCTGACTTTC. It codes for CASSLDSNPGANVLTF.